This T cell receptor (beta chain) was observed in a study of vaccination and CD4 T cells after COVID-19. As for the study in general: Everyone enrolled got two doses of BNT162b2 or mRNA-1273 vaccine. Collection of post-vaccine samples followed dose two by a median 72 days, spanning a range of 14 to 241.

Treatment given: approximately 9-day PBMC culture with coronavirus spike peptide pools or control peptides (ViraFEST assay). Fresh medium (containing IL-2) replaced half the medium on days 3 and 7. Germline values: CDR1 SGHNT, CDR2 YYREEE (reference sequence). The V end lost 0 bases, the J end lost 5 bases, and 8 bases lay between the germline ends. CDR3 length: 13 residues. This clonotype occurred a few times. Its antigen remains unidentified. At the Johns Hopkins FTIC core, DNA taken from cultured CD4+ T cells was sequenced by way of the Oncomine TCR Beta short-read assay. Cultured CD4+ T cells were the source of extracted genomic DNA. TCRdb itself ran the PCR reads through MiXCR, one entry per CDR3 protein. The top ten clones hold about 32% of a sample with thousands of distinct CDR3 sequences, about three fifths of them seen once.

The material sequenced was CD4+ T cells from blood, cultured in vitro. The genes are TRBV5-4 and TRBJ1-2; D not resolved. The receptor's source is a human donor who had recovered from COVID-19. The CDR3 protein is CASSLGSGYGYTF. The CDR3 DNA sequence: TGTGCCAGCAGCTTGGGCAGCGGGTATGGCTACACCTTC.